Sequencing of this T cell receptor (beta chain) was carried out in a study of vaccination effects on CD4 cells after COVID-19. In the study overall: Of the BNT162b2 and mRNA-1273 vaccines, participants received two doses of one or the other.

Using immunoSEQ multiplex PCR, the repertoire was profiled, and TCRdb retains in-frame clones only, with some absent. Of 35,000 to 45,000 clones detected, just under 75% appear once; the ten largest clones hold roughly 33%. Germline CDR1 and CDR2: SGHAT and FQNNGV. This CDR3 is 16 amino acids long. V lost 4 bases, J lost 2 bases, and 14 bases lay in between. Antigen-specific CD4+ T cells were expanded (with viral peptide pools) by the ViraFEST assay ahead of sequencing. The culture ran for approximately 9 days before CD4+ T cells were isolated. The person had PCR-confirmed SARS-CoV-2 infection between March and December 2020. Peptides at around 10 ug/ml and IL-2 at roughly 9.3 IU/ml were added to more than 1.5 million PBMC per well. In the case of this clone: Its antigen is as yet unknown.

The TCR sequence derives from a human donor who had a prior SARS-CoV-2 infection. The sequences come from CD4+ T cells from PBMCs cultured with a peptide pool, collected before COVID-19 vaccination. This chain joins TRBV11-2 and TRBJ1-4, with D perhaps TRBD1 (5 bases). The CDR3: CASSSSTGSTNEKLFF. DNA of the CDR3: TGTGCCAGCAGCTCCTCCACAGGATCGACTAATGAAAAACTGTTTTTT.